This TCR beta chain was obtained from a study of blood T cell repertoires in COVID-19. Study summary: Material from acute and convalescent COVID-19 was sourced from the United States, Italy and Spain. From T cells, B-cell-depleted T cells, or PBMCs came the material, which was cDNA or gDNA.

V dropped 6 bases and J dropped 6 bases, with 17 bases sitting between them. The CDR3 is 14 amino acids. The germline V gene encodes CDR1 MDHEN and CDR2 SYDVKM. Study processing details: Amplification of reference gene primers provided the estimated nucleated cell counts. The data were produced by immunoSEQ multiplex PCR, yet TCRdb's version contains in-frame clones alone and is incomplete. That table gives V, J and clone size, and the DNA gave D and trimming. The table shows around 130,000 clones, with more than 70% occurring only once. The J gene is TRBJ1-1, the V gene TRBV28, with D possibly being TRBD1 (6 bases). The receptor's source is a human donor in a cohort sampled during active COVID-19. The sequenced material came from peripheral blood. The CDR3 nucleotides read TGTGCCAGCAGCCCTACAGGGATGGTCGCTGAAGCTTTCTTT. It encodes CASSPTGMVAEAFF.